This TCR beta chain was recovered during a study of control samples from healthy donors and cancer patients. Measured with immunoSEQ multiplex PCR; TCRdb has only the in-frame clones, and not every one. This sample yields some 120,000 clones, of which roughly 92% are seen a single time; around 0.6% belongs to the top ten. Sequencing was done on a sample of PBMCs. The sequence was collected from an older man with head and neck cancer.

CDR3 nucleotides: TGTGCCAGCTCACCACCCACAGCGGGGCTTTTCTTT. It translates to CASSPPTAGLFF. This rearrangement joins TRBV18 to TRBJ1-1; maybe TRBD1 (5 bases). This CDR3 has 12 residues. V was shortened by 0 bases and J by 13 bases, with 12 bases between the two germline ends. Germline loops: CDR1 KGHSH, CDR2 LQKENI.